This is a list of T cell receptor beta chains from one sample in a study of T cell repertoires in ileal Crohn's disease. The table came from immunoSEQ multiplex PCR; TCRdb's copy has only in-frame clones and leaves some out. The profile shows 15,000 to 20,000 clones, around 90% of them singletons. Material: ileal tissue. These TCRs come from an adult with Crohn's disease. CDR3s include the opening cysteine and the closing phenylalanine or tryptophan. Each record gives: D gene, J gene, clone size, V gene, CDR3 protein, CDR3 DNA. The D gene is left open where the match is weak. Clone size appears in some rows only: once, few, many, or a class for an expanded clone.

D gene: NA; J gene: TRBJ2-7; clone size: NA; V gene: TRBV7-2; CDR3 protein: CASSGEALRFFEQYF; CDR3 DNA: TGTGCCAGCAGCGGGGAGGCCTTGCGATTTTTCGAGCAGTACTTC
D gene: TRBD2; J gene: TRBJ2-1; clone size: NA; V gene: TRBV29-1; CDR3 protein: CTASGLAGADEQFF; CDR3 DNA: TGCACCGCCTCTGGGCTAGCGGGAGCGGATGAGCAGTTCTTC
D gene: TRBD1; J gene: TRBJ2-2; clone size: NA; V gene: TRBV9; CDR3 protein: CASSLRQGAGELFF; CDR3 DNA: TGTGCCAGCAGCTTACGACAGGGGGCCGGGGAGCTGTTTTTT
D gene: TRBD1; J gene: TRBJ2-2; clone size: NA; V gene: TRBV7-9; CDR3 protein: CASSLAGTGFWQDTGELFF; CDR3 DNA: TGTGCCAGCAGCTTAGCCGGGACAGGGTTCTGGCAAGACACCGGGGAGCTGTTTTTT
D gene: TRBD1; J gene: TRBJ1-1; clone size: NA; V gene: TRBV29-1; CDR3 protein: CSVGDRGGFWNTEAFF; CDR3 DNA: TGCAGCGTGGGGGACAGGGGGGGATTTTGGAACACTGAAGCTTTCTTT
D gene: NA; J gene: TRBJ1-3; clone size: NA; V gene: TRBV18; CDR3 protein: CASSPTADSGNTIYF; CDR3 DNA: TGTGCCAGCTCACCGACGGCGGACTCTGGAAACACCATATATTTT
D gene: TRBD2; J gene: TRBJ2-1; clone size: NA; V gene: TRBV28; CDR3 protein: CASSLTGTSRLNEQFF; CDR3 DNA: TGTGCCAGCAGTTTAACCGGGACTAGCCGACTTAATGAGCAGTTCTTC
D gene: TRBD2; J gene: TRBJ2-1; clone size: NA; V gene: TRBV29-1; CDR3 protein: CSVEHTSGPGNEQFF; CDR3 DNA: TGCAGCGTTGAGCACACTAGCGGGCCTGGGAATGAGCAGTTCTTC
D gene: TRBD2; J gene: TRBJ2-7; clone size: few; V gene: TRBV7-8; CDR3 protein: CASSRGLGRNEQYF; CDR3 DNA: TGTGCCAGCAGCCGGGGACTAGGTCGGAACGAGCAGTACTTC
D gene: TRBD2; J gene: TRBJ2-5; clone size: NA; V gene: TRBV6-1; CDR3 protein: CASSEVGGETQYF; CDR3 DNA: TGTGCCAGCAGTGAAGTCGGGGGGGAGACCCAGTACTTC
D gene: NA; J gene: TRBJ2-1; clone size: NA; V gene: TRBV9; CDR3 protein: CASSVVSGGEQFF; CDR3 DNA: TGTGCCAGCAGCGTAGTGTCCGGAGGTGAGCAGTTCTTC
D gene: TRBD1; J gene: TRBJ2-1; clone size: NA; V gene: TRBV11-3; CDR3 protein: CASSTAGTGGSGRNEQFF; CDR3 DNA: TGTGCCAGCAGCACCGCCGGGACAGGGGGTTCCGGGAGGAATGAGCAGTTCTTC
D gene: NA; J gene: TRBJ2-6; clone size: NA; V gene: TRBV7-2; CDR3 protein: CASSPRRGANVLTF; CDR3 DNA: TGTGCCAGCAGCCCCCGCAGAGGGGCCAACGTCCTGACTTTC
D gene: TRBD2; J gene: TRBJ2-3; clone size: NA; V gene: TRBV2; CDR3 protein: CASHSGRERTDTQYF; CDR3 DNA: TGTGCCAGTCATAGCGGGAGGGAAAGGACAGATACGCAGTATTTT
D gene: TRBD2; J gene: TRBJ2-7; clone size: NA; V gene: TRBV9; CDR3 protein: CASSVTSGGAYEQYF; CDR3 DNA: TGTGCCAGCAGCGTAACTAGCGGGGGAGCCTACGAGCAGTACTTC
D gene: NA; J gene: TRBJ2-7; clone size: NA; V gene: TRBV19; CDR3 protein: CASRVRSSSYEQYF; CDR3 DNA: TGTGCCAGTAGGGTTCGGTCGAGCTCCTACGAGCAGTACTTC
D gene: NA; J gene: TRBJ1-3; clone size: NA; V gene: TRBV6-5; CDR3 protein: CASSSPGSGGNTIYF; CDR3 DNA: TGTGCCAGCAGTTCCCCAGGGTCTGGAGGAAACACCATATATTTT